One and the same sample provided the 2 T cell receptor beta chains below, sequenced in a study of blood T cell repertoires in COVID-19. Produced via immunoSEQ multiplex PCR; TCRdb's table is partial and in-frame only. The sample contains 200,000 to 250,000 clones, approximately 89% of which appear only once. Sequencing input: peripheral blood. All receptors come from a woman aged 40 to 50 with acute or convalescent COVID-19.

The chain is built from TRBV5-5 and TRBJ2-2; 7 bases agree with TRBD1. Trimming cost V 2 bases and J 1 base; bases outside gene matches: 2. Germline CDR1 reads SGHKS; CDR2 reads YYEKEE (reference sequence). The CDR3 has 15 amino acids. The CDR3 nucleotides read TGTGCCAGCAGCTTAAGGACAGGGAACACCGGGGAGCTGTTTTTT. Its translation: CASSLRTGNTGELFF.

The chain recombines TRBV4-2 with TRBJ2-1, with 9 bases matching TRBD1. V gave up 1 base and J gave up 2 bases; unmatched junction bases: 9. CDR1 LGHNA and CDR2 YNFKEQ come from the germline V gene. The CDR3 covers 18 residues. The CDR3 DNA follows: TGTGCCAGCAGCCAAGTGACGAGGGGACAGGGCCCCTACAATGAGCAGTTCTTC. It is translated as CASSQVTRGQGPYNEQFF.